This T cell receptor beta chain was observed in a study of blood T cell repertoires in COVID-19. Generated by immunoSEQ multiplex PCR, the TCRdb table keeps only in-frame clones and is missing some. The sample includes 200,000 to 250,000 clones, about 83% seen only once; the top ten take roughly 1.3%. CDR1 and CDR2 (germline): KGHSH, LQKENI. V shed 4 bases and J 5 bases; nucleotides not matched to a gene: 7. The CDR3 spans 15 residues. Input material: peripheral blood. The clonotype originates from a woman aged 25 to 39 with COVID-19, enrolled during active disease. The J gene is TRBJ2-1, the V gene TRBV18, with 8 nucleotides matching TRBD2. This chain's CDR3 is CASSRGGLENNEQFF. CDR3 nucleotides: TGTGCCAGCTCACGAGGGGGACTAGAGAACAATGAGCAGTTCTTC.